Sequencing of this T cell receptor beta chain was carried out in a study of blood T cell repertoires in COVID-19. Here immunoSEQ multiplex PCR was the method, and the copy in TCRdb shows in-frame clones only, minus some. The profile shows roughly 180,000 clones, around 82% of them singletons. J was trimmed by 2 bases and V by 6 bases; bases with no gene match: 11. Germline values: CDR1 ENHRY, CDR2 SYGVKD. The CDR3 is made up of 16 amino acids. V usage is TRBV10-3 and J usage is TRBJ2-7, with 9 bases lining up with TRBD1. The clonotype was recovered from a man aged 40-50 years who had recovered from COVID-19. Sequencing was carried out using PBMCs or T cells enriched from blood (not recorded which). CDR3 amino acids: CAISGERDRETYEQYF. Here the CDR3 DNA reads TGTGCCATCAGCGGAGAACGGGACAGGGAAACCTACGAGCAGTACTTC.